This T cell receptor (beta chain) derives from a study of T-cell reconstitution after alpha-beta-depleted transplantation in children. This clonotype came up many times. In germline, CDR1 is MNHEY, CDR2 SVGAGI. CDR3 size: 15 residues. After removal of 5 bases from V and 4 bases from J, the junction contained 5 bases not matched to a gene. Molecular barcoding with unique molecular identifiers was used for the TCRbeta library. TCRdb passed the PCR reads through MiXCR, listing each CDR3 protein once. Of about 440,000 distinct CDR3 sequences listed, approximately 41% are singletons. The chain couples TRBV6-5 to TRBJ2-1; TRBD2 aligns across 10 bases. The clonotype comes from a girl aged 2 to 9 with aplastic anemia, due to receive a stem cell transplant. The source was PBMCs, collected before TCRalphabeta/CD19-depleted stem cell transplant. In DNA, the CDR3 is TGTGCCAGCAGTCCTAGCGGGAGCGGGTACAATGAGCAGTTCTTC. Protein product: CASSPSGSGYNEQFF.